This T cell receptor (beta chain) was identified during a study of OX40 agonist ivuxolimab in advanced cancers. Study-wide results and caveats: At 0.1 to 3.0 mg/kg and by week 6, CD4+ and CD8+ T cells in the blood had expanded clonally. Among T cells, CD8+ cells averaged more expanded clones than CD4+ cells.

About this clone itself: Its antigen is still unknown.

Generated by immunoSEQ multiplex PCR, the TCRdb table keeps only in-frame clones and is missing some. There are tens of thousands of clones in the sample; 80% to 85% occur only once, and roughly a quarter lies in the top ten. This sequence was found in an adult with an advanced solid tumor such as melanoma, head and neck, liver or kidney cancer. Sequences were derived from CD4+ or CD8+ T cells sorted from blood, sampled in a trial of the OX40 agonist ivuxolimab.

CDR3 amino acids: CASSFLTGRETQYF. CDR3 DNA sequence: TGCGCCAGCAGCTTCCTGACAGGCCGGGAGACCCAGTACTTC. V gene TRBV5-1 combines with J gene TRBJ2-5; a weak D match, TRBD1 (6 bases). V was pared by 2 bases and J by 5 bases, with 13 bases between. Germline V gene data show CDR1 as SGHRS and CDR2 as YFSETQ. The CDR3 totals 14 residues.